This TCR beta chain was identified during a study of T cells after somatic rescue of genetic block. Trimming took off 0 bases at V and 0 bases at J, with 7 bases between the two ends. The CDR3 covers 14 residues. The data were produced by immunoSEQ multiplex PCR, yet TCRdb's version contains in-frame clones alone and is incomplete. The sample has more than 13,000 clones; 55% to 75% are singletons. The sequenced sample consisted of peripheral blood mononuclear cells (PBMCs). This clonotype was obtained from a man between 18 and 35 years old. The rearrangement links TRBV5-3 to TRBJ2-7; D may be TRBD1 (6 bases). TRBV5-3 is designated an ORF whose function remains uncertain. The CDR3 coding sequence is TGTGCCAGAAGCTTGGGGACAGTCTCCTACGAGCAGTACTTC. Translation: CARSLGTVSYEQYF.